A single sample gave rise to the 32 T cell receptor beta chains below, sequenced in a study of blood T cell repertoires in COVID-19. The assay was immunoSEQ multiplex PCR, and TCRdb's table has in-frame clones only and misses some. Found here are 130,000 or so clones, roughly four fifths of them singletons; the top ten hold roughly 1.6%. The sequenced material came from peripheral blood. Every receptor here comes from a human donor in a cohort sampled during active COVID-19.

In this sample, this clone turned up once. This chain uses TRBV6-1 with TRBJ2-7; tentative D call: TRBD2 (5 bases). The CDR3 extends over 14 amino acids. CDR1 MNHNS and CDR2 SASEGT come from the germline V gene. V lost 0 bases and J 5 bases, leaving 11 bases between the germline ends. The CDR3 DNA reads TGTGCCAGCAGTGAAGCAAATCGAGGGAACGAGCAGTACTTC. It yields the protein CASSEANRGNEQYF.

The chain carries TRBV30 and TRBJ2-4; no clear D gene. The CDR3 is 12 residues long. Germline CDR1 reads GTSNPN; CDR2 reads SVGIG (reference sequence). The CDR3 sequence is CSLETTKNIQYF. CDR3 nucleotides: TGTTCCCTCGAGACAACAAAAAACATTCAGTACTTC.

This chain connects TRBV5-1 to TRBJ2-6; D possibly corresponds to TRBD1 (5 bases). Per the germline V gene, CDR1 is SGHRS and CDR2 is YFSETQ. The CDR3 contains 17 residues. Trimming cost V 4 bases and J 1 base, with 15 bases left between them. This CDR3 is CASSLKDILSGANVLTF. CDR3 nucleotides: TGCGCCAGCAGCCTAAAGGACATCCTATCTGGGGCCAACGTCCTGACTTTC.

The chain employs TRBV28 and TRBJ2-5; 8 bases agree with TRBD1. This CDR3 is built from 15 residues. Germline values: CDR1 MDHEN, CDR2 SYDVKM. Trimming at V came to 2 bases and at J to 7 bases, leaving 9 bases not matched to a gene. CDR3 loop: CASSLNQGAGGTQYF. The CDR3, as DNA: TGTGCCAGCAGTTTAAATCAGGGGGCGGGTGGGACCCAGTACTTC.

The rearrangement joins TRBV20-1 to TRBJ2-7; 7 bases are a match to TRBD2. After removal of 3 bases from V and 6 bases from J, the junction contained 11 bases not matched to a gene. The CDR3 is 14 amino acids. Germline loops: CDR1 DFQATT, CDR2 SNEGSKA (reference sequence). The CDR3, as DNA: TGCAGTGCTAGTGGGGGAGGGCTTAAGACCGAGCAGTACTTC. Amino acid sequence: CSASGGGLKTEQYF.

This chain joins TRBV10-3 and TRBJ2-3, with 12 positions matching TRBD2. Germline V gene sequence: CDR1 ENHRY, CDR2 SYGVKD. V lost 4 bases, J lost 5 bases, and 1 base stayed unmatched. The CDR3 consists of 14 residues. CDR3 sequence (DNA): TGTGCCATCAGTGGGGGACTAGCGGGAGATACGCAGTATTTT. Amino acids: CAISGGLAGDTQYF.

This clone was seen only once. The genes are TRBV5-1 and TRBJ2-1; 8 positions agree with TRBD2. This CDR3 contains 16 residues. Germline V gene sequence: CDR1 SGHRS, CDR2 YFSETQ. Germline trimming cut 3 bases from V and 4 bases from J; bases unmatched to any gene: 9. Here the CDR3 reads CASSYAGTRRYNEQFF. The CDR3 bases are TGCGCCAGCAGCTACGCCGGGACTAGGAGGTACAATGAGCAGTTCTTC.

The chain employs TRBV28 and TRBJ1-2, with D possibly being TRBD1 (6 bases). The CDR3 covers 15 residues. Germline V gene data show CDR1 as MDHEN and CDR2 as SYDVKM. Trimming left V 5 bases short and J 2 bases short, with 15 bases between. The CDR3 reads CASSTYRVSNYGYTF. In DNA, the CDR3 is TGTGCCAGCAGTACATACAGGGTTTCCAACTATGGCTACACCTTC.

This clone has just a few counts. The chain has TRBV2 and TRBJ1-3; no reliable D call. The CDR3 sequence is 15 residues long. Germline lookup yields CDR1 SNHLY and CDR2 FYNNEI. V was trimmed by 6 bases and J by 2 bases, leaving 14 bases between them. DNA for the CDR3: TGTGCCAGCAGGGTCCAGCGAACCCCTGGAAACACCATATATTTT. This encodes CASRVQRTPGNTIYF.

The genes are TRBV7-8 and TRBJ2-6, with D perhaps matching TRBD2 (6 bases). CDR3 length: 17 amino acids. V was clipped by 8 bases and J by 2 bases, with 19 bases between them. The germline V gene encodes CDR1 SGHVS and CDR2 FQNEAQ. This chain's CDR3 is CASALIGSLAGANVLTF. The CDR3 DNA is TGTGCCAGCGCCCTGATCGGGAGCTTGGCTGGGGCCAACGTCCTGACTTTC.

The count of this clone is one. The CDR3 region has the DNA TGCGCCAGCAGCTTACAGGGAACTAGCGGGAGGCATATAGTCTACGAGCAGTACTTC. It is translated as CASSLQGTSGRHIVYEQYF. The gene calls are TRBV5-1 and TRBJ2-7, with 12 bases matching TRBD2. J gave up 3 bases and V 2 bases, and 15 bases lay outside the gene matches. Germline loops: CDR1 SGHRS, CDR2 YFSETQ. The CDR3 is made up of 19 amino acids.

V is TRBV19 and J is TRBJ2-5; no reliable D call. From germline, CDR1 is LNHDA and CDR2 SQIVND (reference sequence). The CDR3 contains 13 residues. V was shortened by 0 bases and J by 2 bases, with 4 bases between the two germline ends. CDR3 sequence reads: CASSIDLQETQYF. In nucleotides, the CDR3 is TGTGCCAGTAGTATAGACCTACAAGAGACCCAGTACTTC. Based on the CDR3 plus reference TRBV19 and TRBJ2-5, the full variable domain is DGGITQSPKYLFRKEGQNVTLSCEQNLNHDAMYWYRQDPGQGLRLIYYSQIVNDFQKGDIAEGYSVSREKKESFPLTVTSAQKNPTAFYLCASSIDLQETQYFGPGTRLLVL.

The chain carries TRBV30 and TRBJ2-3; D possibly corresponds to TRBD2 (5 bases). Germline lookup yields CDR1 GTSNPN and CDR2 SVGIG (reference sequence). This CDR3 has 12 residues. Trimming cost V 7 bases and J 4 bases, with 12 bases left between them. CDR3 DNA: TGTGCCTCCGGGCGGGTTGCAGATACGCAGTATTTT. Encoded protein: CASGRVADTQYF.

CDR3: CASSEWEVPSNYGYTF. CDR3 in DNA: TGTGCCAGCAGTGAATGGGAGGTCCCCTCTAACTATGGCTACACCTTC. The chain is built from TRBV2 and TRBJ1-2; D gene uncertain. The CDR3 covers 16 residues. V shed 2 bases and J shed 0 bases, with 13 bases lying between them. CDR1 SNHLY and CDR2 FYNNEI come from the germline V gene.

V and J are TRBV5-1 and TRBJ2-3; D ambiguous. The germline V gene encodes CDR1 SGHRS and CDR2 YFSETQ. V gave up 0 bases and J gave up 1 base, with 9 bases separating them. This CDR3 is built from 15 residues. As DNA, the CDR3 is TGCGCCAGCAGCTTGGAGGTCGGAGGCACAGATACGCAGTATTTT. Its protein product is CASSLEVGGTDTQYF.

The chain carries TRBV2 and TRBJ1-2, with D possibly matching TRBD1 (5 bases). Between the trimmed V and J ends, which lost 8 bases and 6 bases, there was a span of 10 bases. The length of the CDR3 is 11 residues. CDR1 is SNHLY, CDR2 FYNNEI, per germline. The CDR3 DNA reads TGTGCCAGCTTGGGCAGGGATGGCTACACCTTC. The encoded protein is CASLGRDGYTF.

The CDR3 nucleotides read TGTGCCAGCAGTTCAGGGGGGTCCACCTACAATGAGCAGTTCTTC. It specifies CASSSGGSTYNEQFF. The chain is built from TRBV28 and TRBJ2-1, with a tentative D call TRBD1 (7 bases). Germline CDR1 MDHEN, CDR2 SYDVKM. CDR3 length: 15 residues. V gave up 4 bases and J gave up 2 bases, with 12 bases separating them.

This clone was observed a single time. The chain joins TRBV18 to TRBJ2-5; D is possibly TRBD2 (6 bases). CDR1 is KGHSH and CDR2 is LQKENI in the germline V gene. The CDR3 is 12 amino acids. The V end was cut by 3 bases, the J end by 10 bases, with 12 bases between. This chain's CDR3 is CASSPTSRGQYF. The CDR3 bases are TGTGCCAGCTCACCGACTAGTCGGGGCCAGTACTTC. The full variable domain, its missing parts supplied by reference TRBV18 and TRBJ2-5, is NAGVMQNPRHLVRRRGQEARLRCSPMKGHSHVYWYRQLPEEGLKFMVYLQKENIIDESGMPKERFSAEFPKEGPSILRIQQVVRGDSAAYFCASSPTSRGQYFGPGTRLLVL.

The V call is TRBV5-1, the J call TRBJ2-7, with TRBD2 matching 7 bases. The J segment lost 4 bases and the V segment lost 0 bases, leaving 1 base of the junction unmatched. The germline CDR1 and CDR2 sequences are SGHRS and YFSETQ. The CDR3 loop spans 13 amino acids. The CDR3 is CASSLGEGYEQYF. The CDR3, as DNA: TGCGCCAGCAGCTTGGGGGAGGGATACGAGCAGTACTTC.

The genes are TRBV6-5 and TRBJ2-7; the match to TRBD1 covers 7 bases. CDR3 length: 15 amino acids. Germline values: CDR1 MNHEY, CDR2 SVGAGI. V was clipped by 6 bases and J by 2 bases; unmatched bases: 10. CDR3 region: CASRSDGTATYEQYF. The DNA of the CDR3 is TGTGCCAGCAGATCCGACGGGACAGCTACCTACGAGCAGTACTTC.

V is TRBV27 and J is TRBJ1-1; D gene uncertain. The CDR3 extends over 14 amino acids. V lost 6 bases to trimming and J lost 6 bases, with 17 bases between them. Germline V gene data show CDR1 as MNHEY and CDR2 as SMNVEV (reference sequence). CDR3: CASRSTRAGSEAFF. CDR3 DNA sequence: TGTGCCAGCAGATCCACGAGGGCAGGATCTGAAGCTTTCTTT.

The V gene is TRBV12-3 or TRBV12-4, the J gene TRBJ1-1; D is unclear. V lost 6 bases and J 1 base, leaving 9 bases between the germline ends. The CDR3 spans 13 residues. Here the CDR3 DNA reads TGTGCCAGCAGACTGAATCGGAACACTGAAGCTTTCTTT. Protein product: CASRLNRNTEAFF.

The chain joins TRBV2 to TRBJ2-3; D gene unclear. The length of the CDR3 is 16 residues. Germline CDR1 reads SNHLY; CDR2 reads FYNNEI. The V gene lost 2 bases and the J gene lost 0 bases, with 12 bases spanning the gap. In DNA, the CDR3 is TGTGCCAGCAGTGAATCGGAGCCGCCTAGCACAGATACGCAGTATTTT. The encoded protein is CASSESEPPSTDTQYF. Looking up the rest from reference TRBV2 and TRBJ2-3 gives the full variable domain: EPEVTQTPSHQVTQMGQEVILRCVPISNHLYFYWYRQILGQKVEFLVSFYNNEISEKSEIFDDQFSVERPDGSNFTLKIRSTKLEDSAMYFCASSESEPPSTDTQYFGPGTRLTVL.

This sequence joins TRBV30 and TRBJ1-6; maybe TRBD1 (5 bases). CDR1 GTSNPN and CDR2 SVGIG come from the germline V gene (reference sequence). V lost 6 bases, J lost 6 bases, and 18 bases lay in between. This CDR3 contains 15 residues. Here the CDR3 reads CACTTAPFGNSPLHF. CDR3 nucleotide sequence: TGTGCCTGCACGACAGCGCCCTTTGGTAATTCACCCCTCCACTTT.

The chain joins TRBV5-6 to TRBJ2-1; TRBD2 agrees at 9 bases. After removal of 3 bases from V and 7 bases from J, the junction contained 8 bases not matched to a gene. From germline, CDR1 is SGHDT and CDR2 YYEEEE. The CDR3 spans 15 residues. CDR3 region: CASSSYSGRGNEQFF. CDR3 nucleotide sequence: TGTGCCAGCAGCTCCTATAGCGGGAGAGGAAATGAGCAGTTCTTC.

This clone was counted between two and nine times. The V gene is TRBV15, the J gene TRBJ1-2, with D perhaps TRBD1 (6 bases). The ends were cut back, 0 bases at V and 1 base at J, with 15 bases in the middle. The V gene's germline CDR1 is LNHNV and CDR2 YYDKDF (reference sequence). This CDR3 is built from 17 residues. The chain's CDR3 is CATSRDLDRRINYGYTF. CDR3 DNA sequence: TGTGCCACCAGCAGAGATTTGGACAGAAGGATTAACTATGGCTACACCTTC.

The DNA of the CDR3 is TGCAGCGTTGGGGTAGCGGCGAGCACAGATACGCAGTATTTT. The encoded protein is CSVGVAASTDTQYF. J is TRBJ2-3 and V is TRBV29-1, with D maybe TRBD2 (6 bases). The CDR3 totals 14 residues. V lost 4 bases, J lost 0 bases, and 11 bases lay in between. CDR1 is SQVTM, CDR2 ANQGSEA, per germline.

The CDR3 bases are TGTGCCAGCTCCAGGGGGGCCAAAAACATTCAGTACTTC. Its translation is CASSRGAKNIQYF. V usage is TRBV2 and J usage is TRBJ2-4; TRBD1 matches 7 bases. From germline, CDR1 is SNHLY and CDR2 FYNNEI. There are 13 residues in the CDR3. Trimming cost V 8 bases and J 1 base; bases outside gene matches: 2.

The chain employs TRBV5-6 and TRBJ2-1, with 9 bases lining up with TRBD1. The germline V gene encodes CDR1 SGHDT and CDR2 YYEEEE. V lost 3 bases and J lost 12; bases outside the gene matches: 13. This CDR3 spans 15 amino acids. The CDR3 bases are TGTGCCAGCAGCTCACCCACCTCCACAGGGGGCGGGCAGTTCTTC. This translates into CASSSPTSTGGGQFF.

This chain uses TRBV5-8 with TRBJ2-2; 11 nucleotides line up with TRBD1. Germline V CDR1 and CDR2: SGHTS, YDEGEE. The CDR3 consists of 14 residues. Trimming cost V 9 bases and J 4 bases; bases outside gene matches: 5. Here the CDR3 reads CANGTGGPTGELFF. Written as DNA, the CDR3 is TGTGCCAACGGGACAGGGGGGCCCACCGGGGAGCTGTTTTTT.

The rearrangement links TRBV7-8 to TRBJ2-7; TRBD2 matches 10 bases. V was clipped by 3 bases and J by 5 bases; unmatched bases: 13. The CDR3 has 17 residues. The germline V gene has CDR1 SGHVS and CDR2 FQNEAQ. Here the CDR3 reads CASSFPLSGRAGNEQYF. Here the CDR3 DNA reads TGTGCCAGCAGCTTCCCCCTAAGCGGGAGGGCCGGGAACGAGCAGTACTTC.

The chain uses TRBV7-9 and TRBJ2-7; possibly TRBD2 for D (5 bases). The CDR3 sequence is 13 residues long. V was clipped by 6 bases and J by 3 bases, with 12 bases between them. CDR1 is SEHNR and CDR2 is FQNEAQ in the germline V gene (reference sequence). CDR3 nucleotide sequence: TGTGCCAGCAGGCAATTAACTAGCTACGAGCAGTACTTC. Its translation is CASRQLTSYEQYF.